The 23 T cell receptor beta chains below were found in one sample sequenced in a study of T cell changes during pregnancy in multiple sclerosis. Repertoires were generated with immunoSEQ multiplex PCR, while TCRdb's copy carries only in-frame clones and drops some. The sample carries about 38,000 clones, 90% to 95% recorded once. Here the sequenced sample was CD8+ T cells from peripheral blood mononuclear cells, taken in the second trimester of pregnancy. Every receptor here comes from a female donor with multiple sclerosis, enrolled in a pregnancy study.

The chain is built from TRBV27 and TRBJ2-7; possibly TRBD2 for D (5 bases). V shed 3 bases and J shed 6 bases, with 15 bases lying between them. The CDR3 spans 14 residues. Germline lookup yields CDR1 MNHEY and CDR2 SMNVEV (reference sequence). The CDR3 DNA reads TGTGCCAGCAGTTTCTCTAGCCCCACCGCCGAGCAGTACTTC. Its protein is CASSFSSPTAEQYF.

The V and J genes are TRBV9 and TRBJ2-5; 9 bases fit TRBD2. CDR3 length: 15 amino acids. V dropped 8 bases and J dropped 2; count of bases not matched to a gene: 10. The germline V gene has CDR1 SGDLS and CDR2 YYNGEE. The CDR3 loop is CASTYSAGGQETQYF. The DNA of the CDR3 is TGTGCCAGTACTTACTCAGCGGGGGGTCAAGAGACCCAGTACTTC.

J is TRBJ2-6 and V is TRBV5-1, with D maybe TRBD2 (6 bases). This CDR3 is built from 19 residues. Trimming took off 1 base at V and 3 bases at J, with 20 bases between the two ends. Germline V gives CDR1 SGHRS, CDR2 YFSETQ. The CDR3 sequence: CASSLFGGWGTLGANVLTF. The CDR3 region has the DNA TGCGCCAGCAGCTTGTTCGGGGGATGGGGAACCCTTGGGGCCAACGTCCTGACTTTC.

The rearrangement joins TRBV7-9 to TRBJ1-3; the D is unclear. Germline CDR1 is SEHNR and CDR2 is FQNEAQ (reference sequence). This CDR3 is 12 amino acids long. V lost 0 bases to trimming and J lost 8 bases, with 5 bases between them. CDR3 in DNA: TGTGCCAGCAGCTTAGCGAGAGACACCATATATTTT. The encoded protein is CASSLARDTIYF.

This chain joins TRBV27 and TRBJ2-3; 7 bases agree with TRBD2. The CDR3 sequence is 14 residues long. Germline loops: CDR1 MNHEY, CDR2 SMNVEV (reference sequence). The J segment lost 1 base and the V segment lost 3 bases, leaving 1 base of the junction unmatched. CDR3: CASSFAGGTDTQYF. As DNA, the CDR3 is TGTGCCAGCAGTTTTGCGGGGGGCACAGATACGCAGTATTTT.

The chain is built from TRBV2 and TRBJ2-1; TRBD2 matches 9 bases. CDR1 is SNHLY and CDR2 is FYNNEI in the germline V gene. The CDR3 sequence is 17 residues long. V trimming: 5 bases; J trimming: 10 bases; junction bases outside the gene matches: 18. CDR3 coding DNA: TGTGCCAGCAGTCCAGCGGGGGGCCGACTCGTGCAATTAGAGCAGTTCTTC. It encodes CASSPAGGRLVQLEQFF. Drawing the rest from reference TRBV2 and TRBJ2-1, the complete variable domain is EPEVTQTPSHQVTQMGQEVILRCVPISNHLYFYWYRQILGQKVEFLVSFYNNEISEKSEIFDDQFSVERPDGSNFTLKIRSTKLEDSAMYFCASSPAGGRLVQLEQFFGPGTRLTVL.

A word on this clone: This CDR3 is missing its conserved last phenylalanine or tryptophan, likely due to a read error. No DNA is shown, since the ends of the CDR3 on it are uncertain; the CDR3 is the one TCRdb lists. This chain uses TRBV10-3 with TRBJ1-2; TRBD1, the table's D call, was not compared with the DNA. Germline loops: CDR1 ENHRY, CDR2 SYGVKD. The CDR3 length is 14 residues, termini included. CDR3 sequence: CAISESGTFDMGTV.

The V gene is TRBV2, the J gene TRBJ2-3, with 14 bases lining up with TRBD2. This CDR3 is built from 18 residues. CDR1 and CDR2 (germline): SNHLY, FYNNEI. Trimming at V came to 8 bases and at J to 6 bases, leaving 16 bases not matched to a gene. CDR3 protein: CASSGGTSGGPSADTQYF. DNA of the CDR3: TGTGCCAGCTCGGGGGGGACTAGCGGGGGCCCCTCAGCGGATACGCAGTATTTT.

The chain carries TRBV11-2 and TRBJ2-2, with D perhaps TRBD1 (5 bases). Germline CDR1 is SGHAT and CDR2 is FQNNGV. V lost 7 bases, J lost 3 bases, and 18 bases lay in between. This CDR3 comprises 16 residues. The DNA for the CDR3 is TGTGCCAGCACCCTAGGGATAGGGGTCGACACCGGGGAGCTGTTTTTT. Protein product: CASTLGIGVDTGELFF.

V gene TRBV13 combines with J gene TRBJ2-7, with TRBD2 identical over 13 bases. CDR3 length: 16 residues. The junction had 9 bases not matched to a gene; V was cut back by 8 bases and J by 2 bases. CDR1 PRHDT and CDR2 FYEKMQ come from the germline V gene (reference sequence). The CDR3, as DNA: TGTGCCAGCGCGGGGACTAGCGGGAACATTCCCTACGAGCAGTACTTC. Encoded protein: CASAGTSGNIPYEQYF.

The chain couples TRBV6-1 to TRBJ2-2; 7 bases match TRBD1. The CDR3 has 14 residues. Germline-derived CDR1 and CDR2 are MNHNS and SASEGT. Unmatched junction bases numbered 6, after V lost 5 bases and J lost 6 bases. Here the CDR3 reads CASSRGGEAGELFF. CDR3 nucleotides: TGTGCCAGCAGTAGAGGGGGCGAGGCCGGGGAGCTGTTTTTT.

The CDR3 coding sequence is TGTGCCAGCAGGGGGTTCGGAGGAGAAGCTTTCTTT. This sequence encodes CASRGFGGEAFF. The rearrangement links TRBV6-4 to TRBJ1-1; D not certain. Trimming took 6 bases from V and 8 from J, leaving 13 bases between them. The germline V gene encodes CDR1 MRHNA and CDR2 SNTAGT. The CDR3 length is 12 residues.

This rearrangement joins TRBV30 to TRBJ2-7, with a weak D call TRBD1 (5 bases). CDR3 size: 15 residues. Trimming took 5 bases from V and 0 from J, leaving 17 bases between them. Germline V gene data show CDR1 as GTSNPN and CDR2 as SVGIG (reference sequence). The CDR3 protein is CAWSFRLDSSYEQYF. As DNA, the CDR3 is TGTGCCTGGTCTTTTCGCTTAGACAGCTCCTACGAGCAGTACTTC.

This clone has a handful of counts. The V and J genes are TRBV4-2 and TRBJ2-7; 8 bases are a match to TRBD2. The CDR3 runs 15 residues. Germline trimming cut 6 bases from V and 3 bases from J; bases unmatched to any gene: 10. From germline, CDR1 is LGHNA and CDR2 YNFKEQ. In nucleotides, the CDR3 is TGTGCCAGCAGTCCCGGGGGGGGTAAGGGCTACGAGCAGTACTTC. The encoded protein is CASSPGGGKGYEQYF.

The rearrangement joins TRBV7-9 to TRBJ2-7; 8 nucleotides line up with TRBD1. The CDR3 spans 14 residues. Germline V gene data show CDR1 as SEHNR and CDR2 as FQNEAQ (reference sequence). Trimming at V came to 5 bases and at J to 5 bases, leaving 8 bases not matched to a gene. CDR3 sequence (DNA): TGTGCCAGCAGCGCCGGGACAGGATATAACGAGCAGTACTTC. Amino acid sequence: CASSAGTGYNEQYF.

The genes are TRBV6-5 and TRBJ1-2, with TRBD1 matching 7 bases. CDR3 size: 13 residues. Germline V gene data show CDR1 as MNHEY and CDR2 as SVGAGI. V shed 6 bases, J shed 4 bases, and the junction held 5 bases outside the gene matches. Here the CDR3 DNA reads TGTGCCAGCAGCCCCGGACAGGCCTATGGCTACACCTTC. It specifies CASSPGQAYGYTF.

The chain joins TRBV29-1 to TRBJ2-1; tentatively, D is TRBD2 (5 bases). The CDR3 sequence is 14 residues long. Germline lookup yields CDR1 SQVTM and CDR2 ANQGSEA. V was pared by 3 bases and J by 4 bases, with 13 bases between. CDR3 in DNA: TGCAGCGTTGAGCTGAGACTACGGTACAATGAGCAGTTCTTC. This sequence encodes CSVELRLRYNEQFF.

This chain joins TRBV28 and TRBJ1-4, with D possibly being TRBD1 (6 bases). The CDR3 totals 16 residues. Between the trimmed V and J ends, which lost 5 bases and 3 bases, there was a span of 16 bases. CDR1 and CDR2 (germline): MDHEN, SYDVKM. This CDR3 reads CASSPEDSGANEKLFF. For the CDR3, the DNA is TGTGCCAGCAGTCCAGAGGACAGTGGGGCTAATGAAAAACTGTTTTTT.

The chain employs TRBV10-3 and TRBJ2-7, with D tentatively TRBD1 (6 bases). The V end was cut by 2 bases, the J end by 2 bases, with 7 bases between. The CDR3 consists of 13 residues. CDR1 ENHRY and CDR2 SYGVKD come from the germline V gene. This CDR3 reads CAISEDRTYEQYF. DNA for the CDR3: TGTGCCATCAGTGAGGACAGGACCTACGAGCAGTACTTC.

The V gene is TRBV4-2, the J gene TRBJ1-2; 7 nucleotides align to TRBD1. Germline-derived CDR1 and CDR2 are LGHNA and YNFKEQ. The CDR3 totals 16 residues. The trim removed 7 bases at V and 1 base at J, leaving 12 bases unmatched. The CDR3 protein is CASTSSGQQVNYGYTF. The DNA of the CDR3 is TGTGCCAGCACTAGTTCGGGACAGCAAGTTAACTATGGCTACACCTTC.

The rearrangement uses TRBV30 and TRBJ2-1, with D unresolved. V was trimmed by 3 bases and J by 0 bases, leaving 9 bases between them. The CDR3 has 14 amino acids. From germline, CDR1 is GTSNPN and CDR2 SVGIG (reference sequence). The CDR3 region is CAWRGVSSYNEQFF. The CDR3, as DNA: TGTGCCTGGAGGGGCGTAAGCTCCTACAATGAGCAGTTCTTC.

J is TRBJ1-2 and V is TRBV2; possibly TRBD1 for D (6 bases). Trimming cost V 4 bases and J 0 bases, with 18 bases left between them. Germline-derived CDR1 and CDR2 are SNHLY and FYNNEI. The CDR3 covers 17 residues. CDR3 amino acids: CASSAHTTGATNYGYTF. CDR3 in DNA: TGTGCCAGCAGTGCCCATACGACAGGCGCCACTAACTATGGCTACACCTTC.

The chain joins TRBV6-5 to TRBJ2-7; the D gene is possibly TRBD2 (6 bases). The V gene lost 8 bases and the J gene lost 3 bases, with 14 bases spanning the gap. CDR3 length: 13 amino acids. Per germline, CDR1 MNHEY and CDR2 SVGAGI. The CDR3: CASAVGEVYEQYF. In DNA, the CDR3 is TGTGCCAGCGCCGTGGGGGAGGTCTACGAGCAGTACTTC.